The next 28 T cell receptor beta chains were all read from a single sample in a study of T cell changes during pregnancy in multiple sclerosis. TCRdb's copy holds only in-frame clones and misses some; the assay was immunoSEQ multiplex PCR. The sample records about 110,000 clones, 80% to 95% being singletons. Sequenced material: peripheral blood, taken in the third trimester of pregnancy. The receptor set was obtained from a female donor with multiple sclerosis, enrolled in a pregnancy study.

This clone has only a few counts. The same CDR3 arises from other DNA sequences in this sample as well. V is TRBV7-9 and J is TRBJ1-1, with D possibly matching TRBD1 (5 bases). V was cut by 1 base and J by 0 bases, with 6 bases left in between. CDR3 length: 14 residues. The germline V gene encodes CDR1 SEHNR and CDR2 FQNEAQ (reference sequence). The CDR3 spells CASSLVRVNTEAFF. The CDR3 region has the DNA TGTGCCAGCAGCTTAGTCAGGGTGAACACTGAAGCTTTCTTT.

The chain links TRBV5-4 to TRBJ1-1; 7 bases match TRBD1. The CDR3 is 16 residues long. Trimming took 2 bases from V and 0 from J; bases not matched to a gene: 7. The germline gives CDR1 SGHNT, CDR2 YYREEE (reference sequence). In DNA, the CDR3 is TGTGCCAGCAGCTTTGAACAGGGGACCATGAACACTGAAGCTTTCTTT. Protein product: CASSFEQGTMNTEAFF.

The rearrangement links TRBV30 to TRBJ2-5; D uncertain. Trimming removed 3 bases at V and 0 bases at J, with 11 bases between. The CDR3 runs to 14 residues. Germline V lookup: CDR1 GTSNPN, CDR2 SVGIG (reference sequence). DNA of the CDR3: TGTGCCTGGAGGCGACTCCTGTACCAAGAGACCCAGTACTTC. Protein sequence: CAWRRLLYQETQYF.

This chain uses TRBV9 with TRBJ1-3, with D possibly being TRBD1 (5 bases). Germline-derived CDR1 and CDR2 are SGDLS and YYNGEE. The V end lost 5 bases, the J end lost 8 bases, and 17 bases lay between the germline ends. This CDR3 region has 14 residues. This CDR3 is CASSRTGVEDTIYF. CDR3 nucleotides: TGTGCCAGCAGTCGTACGGGGGTCGAAGACACCATATATTTT.

This rearrangement joins TRBV19 to TRBJ1-5, with D possibly being TRBD1 (5 bases). V lost 3 bases and J 4 bases, leaving 10 bases between the germline ends. The germline gives CDR1 LNHDA, CDR2 SQIVND (reference sequence). This CDR3 comprises 14 residues. DNA for the CDR3: TGTGCCAGTAGTATCGACAGACGGAATCAGCCCCAGCATTTT. It codes for CASSIDRRNQPQHF.

The chain combines TRBV2 with TRBJ1-2; 8 nucleotides line up with TRBD1. CDR3 size: 15 residues. V dropped 2 bases and J dropped 5; count of bases not matched to a gene: 7. Germline V gives CDR1 SNHLY, CDR2 FYNNEI. DNA for the CDR3: TGTGCCAGCAGTGAAAATAGGGGACAGGCGTATGGCTACACCTTC. Translating it yields CASSENRGQAYGYTF. The entire variable domain, with the rest obtained from reference TRBV2 and TRBJ1-2, is as follows: EPEVTQTPSHQVTQMGQEVILRCVPISNHLYFYWYRQILGQKVEFLVSFYNNEISEKSEIFDDQFSVERPDGSNFTLKIRSTKLEDSAMYFCASSENRGQAYGYTFGSGTRLTVV.

This sequence joins TRBV6-1 and TRBJ1-1, with 7 bases fitting TRBD1. The germline V gene has CDR1 MNHNS and CDR2 SASEGT. The CDR3 extends over 16 amino acids. Unmatched junction bases numbered 9, after V lost 0 bases and J lost 5 bases. CDR3: CASSEALTGRGTEAFF. The CDR3 bases are TGTGCCAGCAGTGAAGCGTTGACAGGGAGAGGAACTGAAGCTTTCTTT.

The rearrangement links TRBV11-2 to TRBJ2-1; possible D gene TRBD2, 7 bases. The V end was cut by 5 bases, the J end by 5 bases, with 19 bases between. The CDR3 has 16 amino acids. In germline, CDR1 is SGHAT, CDR2 FQNNGV. CDR3 residues: CASSPRALGGDNEQFF. As DNA, the CDR3 is TGTGCCAGCAGCCCCCGGGCTCTAGGGGGGGACAATGAGCAGTTCTTC.

This clone has a single count. The chain combines TRBV5-4 with TRBJ2-5, with D possibly being TRBD2 (5 bases). The V gene lost 4 bases and the J gene lost 5 bases, with 12 bases spanning the gap. Germline loops: CDR1 SGHNT, CDR2 YYREEE (reference sequence). The CDR3 totals 13 residues. CDR3 bases: TGTGCCAGCAGCCTAGGAGGTGGGGAGACCCAGTACTTC. The encoded protein is CASSLGGGETQYF.

The chain joins TRBV20-1 to TRBJ2-7; D is possibly TRBD1 (5 bases). The V end was cut by 3 bases, the J end by 5 bases, with 8 bases between. Per the germline V gene, CDR1 is DFQATT and CDR2 is SNEGSKA (reference sequence). This CDR3 is built from 11 residues. DNA of the CDR3: TGCAGTGCTAGGATACAGGACGAGCAGTACTTC. This translates into CSARIQDEQYF.

V and J are TRBV30 and TRBJ1-1; 7 nucleotides match TRBD1. The germline CDR1 and CDR2 sequences are GTSNPN and SVGIG (reference sequence). The CDR3 length is 13 residues. J lost 12 bases, V lost 0 bases, and 10 bases had no gene match. CDR3 DNA: TGTGCCTGGAGTGTAAAGGGGGCCCCTATGACTTTCTTT. It codes for CAWSVKGAPMTFF.

J is TRBJ1-5 and V is TRBV19; TRBD1 might be the D (5 bases). In germline, CDR1 is LNHDA, CDR2 SQIVND (reference sequence). The V and J ends lost 6 bases and 6 bases respectively, with 18 bases between them. This CDR3 comprises 15 residues. As DNA, the CDR3 is TGTGCCAGTAGGACCACTGACAGTTCACTTCAGCCCCAGCATTTT. This encodes CASRTTDSSLQPQHF.

The chain joins TRBV25-1 to TRBJ1-1, with 8 bases fitting TRBD1. J lost 0 bases, V lost 4 bases, and 7 bases had no gene match. This CDR3 is 16 amino acids long. The germline CDR1 and CDR2 sequences are MGHDK and SYGVNS. CDR3 DNA: TGTGCCAGCAGTGCTCTCGGGACAGGTATGAACACTGAAGCTTTCTTT. It yields the protein CASSALGTGMNTEAFF.

The chain employs TRBV7-2 and TRBJ2-1; the match to TRBD2 covers 11 bases. Per germline, CDR1 SGHTA and CDR2 FQGNSA. Germline trimming cut 6 bases from V and 5 bases from J; bases unmatched to any gene: 6. This CDR3 is 15 amino acids long. The CDR3 DNA sequence: TGTGCCAGCAGTGTCGTAGCGGGGGGGCACAATGAGCAGTTCTTC. Translation: CASSVVAGGHNEQFF.

V is TRBV5-1 and J is TRBJ1-6; D call uncertain. Trimming shortened V by 3 bases and J by 6 bases, and 7 bases separated the two germline ends. This CDR3 spans 13 amino acids. CDR1 is SGHRS and CDR2 is YFSETQ in the germline V gene. CDR3 amino acids: CASSWRRNSPLHF. CDR3 nucleotides: TGCGCCAGCAGCTGGAGACGTAATTCACCCCTCCACTTT.

This chain's CDR3 is CASSGRGRGGSSYNEQFF. In DNA form, the CDR3 reads TGTGCCAGCAGTGGAAGGGGGCGGGGGGGGAGCTCCTACAATGAGCAGTTCTTC. The chain couples TRBV27 to TRBJ2-1; TRBD2 matches 9 bases. The CDR3 covers 18 residues. CDR1 MNHEY and CDR2 SMNVEV come from the germline V gene (reference sequence). V dropped 5 bases and J dropped 0; count of bases not matched to a gene: 11.

The chain carries TRBV11-2 and TRBJ2-1; the match to TRBD2 covers 8 bases. CDR3 size: 16 residues. V gave up 5 bases and J gave up 7 bases; unmatched junction bases: 13. In germline, CDR1 is SGHAT, CDR2 FQNNGV. The CDR3 DNA follows: TGTGCCAGCAGCCCCCAGAGGATAGCGGGGACAAATGAGCAGTTCTTC. Translating gives CASSPQRIAGTNEQFF.

The chain's CDR3 is CAISGPLQGSIYNEQFF. CDR3 DNA: TGTGCCATCAGTGGGCCCCTGCAGGGATCGATCTACAATGAGCAGTTCTTC. The gene calls are TRBV10-3 and TRBJ2-1, with D tentatively TRBD1 (5 bases). The CDR3 has 17 residues. Trimming stripped 4 bases from V and 3 bases from J, with 19 bases between. Per the germline V gene, CDR1 is ENHRY and CDR2 is SYGVKD.

V is TRBV6-5 and J is TRBJ1-5; maybe TRBD1 (5 bases). Trimming took off 7 bases at V and 1 base at J, with 8 bases between the two ends. CDR1 and CDR2 from the germline V gene are MNHEY and SVGAGI. The CDR3 has 13 amino acids. CDR3 bases: TGTGCCAGCACTAGGGGCAGCAATCAGCCCCAGCATTTT. It specifies CASTRGSNQPQHF.

The DNA for the CDR3 is TGTGCCAGCAGCCCTACGGACGGAGGCGGGTACACCGGGGAGCTGTTTTTT. Its translation is CASSPTDGGGYTGELFF. V and J are TRBV13 and TRBJ2-2; TRBD2 is a possible D gene (5 bases). The CDR3 runs 17 residues. V shed 5 bases and J shed 3 bases, with 19 bases lying between them. Germline loops: CDR1 PRHDT, CDR2 FYEKMQ (reference sequence).

The chain employs TRBV28 and TRBJ1-5; D gene uncertain. Germline assignment: CDR1 MDHEN and CDR2 SYDVKM. This CDR3 is built from 14 residues. V was pared by 2 bases and J by 2 bases, with 7 bases between. CDR3 nucleotides: TGTGCCAGCAGTTTACCTCAGGGCAATCAGCCCCAGCATTTT. The encoded protein is CASSLPQGNQPQHF.

The rearrangement links TRBV7-2 to TRBJ2-2; 9 bases are a match to TRBD1. V shed 6 bases, J shed 4 bases, and the junction held 6 bases outside the gene matches. This CDR3 contains 15 residues. From germline, CDR1 is SGHTA and CDR2 FQGNSA. The DNA of the CDR3 is TGTGCCAGCAGACAACAGGGGGCGTCCACCGGGGAGCTGTTTTTT. Amino acids: CASRQQGASTGELFF.

A note on this clone: The sample has other DNA sequences that encode this CDR3 too. The rearrangement links TRBV18 to TRBJ1-5, with D maybe TRBD1 (5 bases). The CDR3 has 13 amino acids. V lost 3 bases, J lost 5 bases, and 8 bases lay in between. Germline CDR1 reads KGHSH; CDR2 reads LQKENI. The CDR3 region is CASSPGGDQPQHF. CDR3 coding DNA: TGTGCCAGCTCACCGGGGGGAGATCAGCCCCAGCATTTT.

The gene calls are TRBV11-2 and TRBJ1-1, with 9 bases identical to TRBD1. Trimming at V came to 5 bases and at J to 4 bases, leaving 11 bases not matched to a gene. Germline V lookup: CDR1 SGHAT, CDR2 FQNNGV. The CDR3 totals 16 residues. In nucleotides, the CDR3 is TGTGCCAGCAGCCGTCCCGGGACAGGGCGCGGCACTGAAGCTTTCTTT. Its protein is CASSRPGTGRGTEAFF.

This chain uses TRBV13 with TRBJ2-2; 7 positions match TRBD2. V lost 5 bases, J lost 4 bases, and 1 base stayed unmatched. Germline V CDR1 and CDR2: PRHDT, FYEKMQ (reference sequence). The CDR3 length is 13 residues. The CDR3 DNA sequence: TGTGCCAGCAGCCGGGGGGTCACCGGGGAGCTGTTTTTT. This codes for CASSRGVTGELFF.

DNA for the CDR3: TGTGCCAGCAGCTCCCCCGACGAGGCACTCAGGGAACCCCTCCACTTT. Protein product: CASSSPDEALREPLHF. This rearrangement joins TRBV5-4 to TRBJ1-6, with D tentatively TRBD1 (5 bases). The CDR3 spans 16 residues. Per the germline V gene, CDR1 is SGHNT and CDR2 is YYREEE (reference sequence). V shed 3 bases and J shed 12 bases, with 22 bases lying between them.

The chain uses TRBV2 and TRBJ2-3; D is ambiguous. CDR1 SNHLY and CDR2 FYNNEI come from the germline V gene. The CDR3 runs to 14 residues. V was clipped by 1 base and J by 2 bases, with 7 bases between them. The chain's CDR3 is CASSEGVSTDTQYF. Here the CDR3 DNA reads TGTGCCAGCAGTGAAGGCGTGTCCACAGATACGCAGTATTTT.

This sequence joins TRBV21-1 and TRBJ2-1; TRBD1, as called in the table, went unchecked against the DNA. TRBV21-1 is described as a pseudogene. This CDR3 has 11 residues. The DNA of the CDR3 is TGTGCCAGCAGACAGGGCAATGAGCAGTTCTTC. This translates into CASRQGNEQFF.